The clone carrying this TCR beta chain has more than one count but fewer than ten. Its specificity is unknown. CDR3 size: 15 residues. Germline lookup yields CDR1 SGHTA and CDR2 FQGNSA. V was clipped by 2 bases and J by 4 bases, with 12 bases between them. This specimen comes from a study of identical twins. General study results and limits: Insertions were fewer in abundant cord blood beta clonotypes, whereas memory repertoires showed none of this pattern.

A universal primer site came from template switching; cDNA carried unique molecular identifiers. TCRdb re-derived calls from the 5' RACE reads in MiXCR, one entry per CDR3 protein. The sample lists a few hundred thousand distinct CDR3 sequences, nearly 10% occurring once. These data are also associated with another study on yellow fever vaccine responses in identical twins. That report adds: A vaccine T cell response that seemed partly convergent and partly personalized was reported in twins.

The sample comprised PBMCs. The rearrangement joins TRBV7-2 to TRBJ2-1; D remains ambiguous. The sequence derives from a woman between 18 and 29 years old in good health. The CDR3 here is CASSLSGPAYNEQFF. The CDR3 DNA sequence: TGTGCCAGCAGCTTATCCGGACCCGCATACAATGAGCAGTTCTTC.